This T cell receptor (beta chain) was identified in a study of blood T cell repertoires in COVID-19. At the level of the study: Specimens from acute and convalescent COVID-19 originated in the United States, Italy and Spain.

TCRdb's table, derived via immunoSEQ multiplex PCR, lists solely in-frame clones and lacks some. The sample holds about 250,000 clones; roughly 86% are singletons and the top ten take about 1.5%. In terms of age and location, participants ranged from about 18 to 95 years and lived in about 25 US areas. Participants were placed into cohorts based on the clinical history they reported. What was sequenced was PBMCs or T cells enriched from blood (not recorded which). This sequence originates from a woman aged 50 to 60 who had recovered from COVID-19.

CDR3 sequence: CASSLLNGAYNEQFF. The CDR3 DNA is TGTGCCAGCAGCCTTCTTAACGGGGCCTACAATGAGCAGTTCTTC. The V and J genes are TRBV13 and TRBJ2-1; D possibly corresponds to TRBD2 (5 bases). V was clipped by 5 bases and J by 2 bases, with 13 bases between them. The CDR3 totals 15 residues. Germline loops: CDR1 PRHDT, CDR2 FYEKMQ (reference sequence).